This T cell receptor beta chain was sequenced in a study of T cell clonality in common variable immunodeficiency. This clone came up many times. Assay used: immunoSEQ multiplex PCR; TCRdb lists only in-frame clones, some missing. This repertoire holds tens of thousands of clones, and none appear only once. The clonotype originates from a person between 18 and 75 years old in good health. The sequencing input was peripheral blood mononuclear cells.

The sequenced CDR3 bases are TGTGCCAGCAGCCTTATAGCGGGGGAGATCTACGAG. This gives the protein CASSLIAGEIYE. The whole CDR3 protein is CASSLIAGEIYEQYF. The rearrangement uses TRBV7-2 and TRBJ2-7; 9 bases align to TRBD2. Read sequence stops 3 residues before the CDR3 end, and the germline J gene provides the missing end. From germline, CDR1 is SGHTA and CDR2 FQGNSA. Trimming removed 5 bases from V and 3 bases from J; junction bases left unmatched: 8. The CDR3 spans 15 residues.